This T cell receptor (beta chain) was profiled in a study of a mutant IDH1 vaccine in newly diagnosed glioma. As for the study in general: Investigators started vaccination 4-6 weeks after radiotherapy alone, or with temozolomide cycles.

Assay: immunoSEQ multiplex PCR; the TCRdb copy retains only in-frame clones and omits some. The table shows over 30,000 clones, with 79% occurring only once. Germline V gene lookup returns CDR1 SNHLY and CDR2 FYNNEI. There are 13 residues in the CDR3. Trimming pared 7 bases from V and 4 bases from J, leaving 13 bases between. Notes on this clone: The target antigen is unknown.

Time point noted: week 35, safety follow-up. Every vaccination contained 300 ug of the mutant IDH1 20-mer peptide and was paired with topical imiquimod. Every donor had a new WHO grade 3 or 4 astrocytoma that was IDH1-mutant, with loss of nuclear ATRX. Specimen: PBMCs, collected from a glioma patient whose treatment included an IDH1 peptide vaccine. The rearrangement links TRBV2 to TRBJ1-1; weak D call: TRBD1 (5 bases). The clonotype was recovered from a woman under 40 with glioma. Some clones in this sample may be carry-over from other donors' samples. CDR3 sequence reads: CASKAGPSTEAFF. Here the CDR3 DNA reads TGTGCCAGCAAGGCAGGGCCGAGCACTGAAGCTTTCTTT. The complete variable domain, with remaining parts taken from reference TRBV2 and TRBJ1-1, reads EPEVTQTPSHQVTQMGQEVILRCVPISNHLYFYWYRQILGQKVEFLVSFYNNEISEKSEIFDDQFSVERPDGSNFTLKIRSTKLEDSAMYFCASKAGPSTEAFFGQGTRLTVV.